This passage covers 20 T cell receptor beta chains from one sample sequenced in a study of T cell responses to AZD1222 COVID-19 vaccine. Only in-frame clones appear in the TCRdb table, and some are missing; sequencing was by immunoSEQ multiplex PCR. The sample carries approximately 160,000 clones, under 95% recorded once. Sequences were derived from peripheral blood, sampled on day 0 of AZD1222 vaccination. These receptor sequences come from an adult in good health.

This clone has just a few counts. Written as DNA, the CDR3 is TGTGCCAGCAGCCCAGGACTAGCGGACACAGATACGCAGTATTTT. Encoded protein: CASSPGLADTDTQYF. This chain links TRBV7-9 with TRBJ2-3; 10 bases are shared with TRBD2. The CDR3 is made up of 15 amino acids. With V trimmed by 5 bases and J by 2 bases, 4 bases remained unmatched. CDR1 and CDR2 (germline): SEHNR, FQNEAQ (reference sequence).

The rearrangement joins TRBV6-5 to TRBJ2-7; the D gene is possibly TRBD2 (5 bases). CDR1 and CDR2 (germline): MNHEY, SVGAGI. CDR3 length: 15 residues. V was trimmed by 6 bases and J by 0 bases, leaving 15 bases between them. Written as DNA, the CDR3 is TGTGCCAGCAGCTTCTGGGGAGTCGTCTCCTACGAGCAGTACTTC. Translating it yields CASSFWGVVSYEQYF.

This clone was recorded once. The chain has TRBV6-5 and TRBJ2-1, with TRBD1 as a possible D gene (6 bases). V was shortened by 4 bases and J by 2 bases, with 12 bases between the two germline ends. CDR1 and CDR2 (germline): MNHEY, SVGAGI. CDR3 length: 15 residues. The CDR3 is CASSSYDRPYNEQFF. Written as DNA, the CDR3 is TGTGCCAGCAGTTCCTATGACAGGCCCTACAATGAGCAGTTCTTC.

The V and J genes are TRBV27 and TRBJ2-7, with D perhaps TRBD1 or TRBD2 (5 bases each). The CDR3 totals 14 residues. CDR1 and CDR2 from the germline V gene are MNHEY and SMNVEV (reference sequence). V was trimmed by 5 bases and J by 4 bases, leaving 15 bases between them. CDR3 protein: CASSRPGTYYEQYF. CDR3 DNA sequence: TGTGCCAGCAGTCGCCCCGGGACCTATTACGAGCAGTACTTC.

The rearrangement joins TRBV14 to TRBJ2-3; TRBD2 matches at 8 bases. Germline V CDR1 and CDR2: SGHDN, FVKESK. V lost 1 base, J lost 3 bases, and 6 bases stayed unmatched. The CDR3 is 16 residues long. In DNA, the CDR3 is TGTGCCAGCAGCCAAGTCGGGCGGGAGGTAACAGATACGCAGTATTTT. This encodes CASSQVGREVTDTQYF.

DNA for the CDR3: TGTGCCAGCAGCCAAGCAGTGTTACAGGGGAACACTGAAGCTTTCTTT. This encodes CASSQAVLQGNTEAFF. The J gene is TRBJ1-1, the V gene TRBV3-1 (or the pseudogene TRBV3-2); weak D call: TRBD1 (6 bases). The germline V gene has CDR1 LGHDT and CDR2 YNNKEL (reference sequence). V was clipped by 1 base and J by 1 base, with 13 bases between them. This CDR3 region has 16 residues.

The chain joins TRBV27 to TRBJ1-1, with 7 bases that match TRBD1. Germline lookup yields CDR1 MNHEY and CDR2 SMNVEV (reference sequence). The CDR3 loop spans 16 amino acids. The trim removed 3 bases at V and 0 bases at J, leaving 7 bases unmatched. The CDR3 bases are TGTGCCAGCAGTTTCGGGACAGACTATATGAACACTGAAGCTTTCTTT. This codes for CASSFGTDYMNTEAFF.

The rearrangement uses TRBV9 and TRBJ2-2; 14 positions agree with TRBD2. The CDR3 consists of 18 residues. The V segment lost 3 bases and the J segment 6 bases; nucleotides outside the gene matches: 10. Germline V CDR1 and CDR2: SGDLS, YYNGEE. Written as DNA, the CDR3 is TGTGCCAGCAGCGCGAGGGGACTAGCGGGAGCGGGCCCCGGGGAGCTGTTTTTT. Protein sequence: CASSARGLAGAGPGELFF.

The V call is TRBV4-3, the J call TRBJ2-5, with 7 bases lining up with TRBD2. The CDR3 is 16 amino acids. Germline CDR1 is LGHNA and CDR2 is YSLEER. With 4 bases clipped from V and 2 bases from J, the junction kept 10 bases outside the gene matches. CDR3 bases: TGCGCCAGCAGCCTTATAGCGGGTCGGGGACAAGAGACCCAGTACTTC. Encoded protein: CASSLIAGRGQETQYF.

The gene calls are TRBV5-1 and TRBJ2-1; D not certain. CDR3 length equals 11 residues. Trimming took off 5 bases at V and 5 bases at J, with 5 bases between the two ends. Germline V gene lookup returns CDR1 SGHRS and CDR2 YFSETQ. The CDR3 nucleotides are TGCGCCAGCAGTTCAGACAATGAGCAGTTCTTC. Amino acid sequence: CASSSDNEQFF.

This chain connects TRBV27 to TRBJ2-2; D unclear. Germline-derived CDR1 and CDR2 are MNHEY and SMNVEV (reference sequence). Trimming took 5 bases from V and 6 from J, leaving 7 bases between them. The CDR3 consists of 12 residues. CDR3 region: CASSPPAGELFF. CDR3 in DNA: TGTGCCAGCAGTCCACCCGCCGGGGAGCTGTTTTTT.

This chain links TRBV3-1 (or the pseudogene TRBV3-2) with TRBJ1-1; 8 bases map to TRBD1. Germline trimming cut 3 bases from V and 4 bases from J; bases unmatched to any gene: 1. The CDR3 sequence is 13 residues long. In germline, CDR1 is LGHDT, CDR2 YNNKEL (reference sequence). The CDR3 loop reads CASSQDRATEAFF. For the CDR3, the DNA is TGTGCCAGCAGCCAGGACAGGGCCACTGAAGCTTTCTTT.

V usage is TRBV3-1 (or the pseudogene TRBV3-2) and J usage is TRBJ1-4; a weak D match, TRBD1 (5 bases). From germline, CDR1 is LGHDT and CDR2 YNNKEL (reference sequence). Trimming pared 5 bases from V and 0 bases from J, leaving 22 bases between. This CDR3 contains 19 residues. The chain's CDR3 is CASSSGPRTSRATNEKLFF. The CDR3 nucleotides are TGTGCCAGCAGCTCAGGGCCGCGCACTTCACGAGCAACTAATGAAAAACTGTTTTTT.

The CDR3 nucleotides are TGTGCCAGCAAACCCTTCGACAGGAGGGAGCTGTTTTTT. Translating gives CASKPFDRRELFF. This chain links TRBV7-2 with TRBJ2-2; tentatively, D is TRBD1 (6 bases). CDR3 length: 13 residues. Germline assignment: CDR1 SGHTA and CDR2 FQGNSA. V was shortened by 7 bases and J by 9 bases, with 15 bases between the two germline ends.

The CDR3 region is CASSLVGGRSYNEQFF. CDR3 DNA: TGTGCCAGCAGCTTGGTGGGTGGCCGCTCCTACAATGAGCAGTTCTTC. V usage is TRBV5-5 and J usage is TRBJ2-1; D gene uncertain. CDR3 length equals 16 residues. CDR1 SGHKS and CDR2 YYEKEE come from the germline V gene (reference sequence). V lost 0 bases, J lost 0 bases, and 10 bases lay in between.

The rearrangement uses TRBV5-4 and TRBJ1-1; TRBD1 matches 7 bases. The germline V gene encodes CDR1 SGHNT and CDR2 YYREEE (reference sequence). The V gene end was trimmed by 4 bases and the J gene end by 3 bases; junction bases not matched to a gene: 6. The CDR3 extends over 14 amino acids. CDR3 bases: TGTGCCAGCAGCAAACAAACAGGGGACACTGAAGCTTTCTTT. Encoded protein: CASSKQTGDTEAFF.

The V gene is TRBV7-9, the J gene TRBJ1-5; D is undetermined. Germline loops: CDR1 SEHNR, CDR2 FQNEAQ (reference sequence). V lost 4 bases and J 10 bases, leaving 11 bases between the germline ends. This CDR3 has 12 residues. The CDR3 region is CASSSSGVPQHF. The CDR3 DNA sequence: TGTGCCAGCAGCTCCTCTGGGGTTCCCCAGCATTTT. Looking up the rest from reference TRBV7-9 and TRBJ1-5 gives the full variable domain: DTGVSQNPRHKITKRGQNVTFRCDPISEHNRLYWYRQTLGQGPEFLTYFQNEAQLEKSRLLSDRFSAERPKGSFSTLEIQRTEQGDSAMYLCASSSSGVPQHFGDGTRLSIL.

This clone came up once. The rearrangement links TRBV5-6 to TRBJ1-1; no definite D call. V lost 0 bases and J 10 bases, leaving 10 bases between the germline ends. CDR1 is SGHDT and CDR2 is YYEEEE in the germline V gene. The CDR3 runs to 12 residues. In nucleotides, the CDR3 is TGTGCCAGCAGCTTGGGAAACTTGGGAGCTTTCTTT. This gives the protein CASSLGNLGAFF.

The chain couples TRBV5-4 to TRBJ2-7; 13 nucleotides agree with TRBD2. Germline V gene lookup returns CDR1 SGHNT and CDR2 YYREEE (reference sequence). The CDR3 covers 16 residues. Germline trimming cut 3 bases from V and 3 bases from J; bases unmatched to any gene: 6. Here the CDR3 DNA reads TGTGCCAGCAGCTCCCTTCGGACTAGCGGGAGCTACGAGCAGTACTTC. Amino acids: CASSSLRTSGSYEQYF.

This chain connects TRBV3-1 (or the pseudogene TRBV3-2) to TRBJ1-2; a possible D gene is TRBD1 (6 bases). V shed 4 bases and J shed 8 bases, with 29 bases lying between them. The CDR3 has 18 residues. Germline CDR1 LGHDT, CDR2 YNNKEL (reference sequence). The CDR3 protein is CASSRDHLGDTNREGYTF. CDR3 DNA: TGTGCCAGCAGCCGAGACCATCTAGGGGACACCAACCGGGAGGGCTACACCTTC.